A selection of T cell receptor beta chains follows, all from one sample in a study of T-cell reconstitution after alpha-beta-depleted transplantation in children. TCRdb passed the PCR reads through MiXCR, listing each CDR3 protein once. This table has more than 200,000 distinct CDR3 sequences, 8.4% appearing once. This material consisted of PBMCs, mostly from graft donor cells, taken 360 days after TCRalphabeta/CD19-depleted stem cell transplant. These receptors originate from a male patient aged 2-10 years who had a stem cell transplant for acute myeloid leukemia, so the T cells may come from the graft donor. Both conserved end residues are part of each CDR3. A D gene is named only where the DNA matches it firmly. A clone size is listed for some rows: how often the clone was seen (once, few, many), or a class if it is expanded.

clone_size d_call j_call v_call cdr3_nt cdr3_aa
many - TRBJ1-2 TRBV6-6 TGTGCCAGCAGGTCCTCGTCTAACTATGGCTACACCTTC CASRSSSNYGYTF
many TRBD1 TRBJ1-1 TRBV29-1 TGCAGCGTTAAACAGGGGATCGGGACTGAAGCTTTCTTT CSVKQGIGTEAFF
few - TRBJ2-7 TRBV7-3 TGTGCCAGCAGCTTAACGTGGGGTAGCTCCTACGAGCAGTACTTC CASSLTWGSSYEQYF
many TRBD2 TRBJ2-3 TRBV6-2/TRBV6-3 TGTGCCAGCAGGAGCGGGAGCCGCACAGATACGCAGTATTTT CASRSGSRTDTQYF
few TRBD2 TRBJ2-5 TRBV4-2 TGTGCCAGCAGCCGATTAGCGGGGGGGCTGGAGACCCAGTACTTC CASSRLAGGLETQYF
many TRBD2 TRBJ2-1 TRBV7-3 TGTGCCAGCAGCTCACGTAGCGGGGAGATCGACAATGAGCAGTTCTTC CASSSRSGEIDNEQFF
- TRBD2 TRBJ2-1 TRBV6-2/TRBV6-3 TGTGCCAGCAGTTTTTCGGGGGAGGGCCCAAATGAGCAGTTCTTC CASSFSGEGPNEQFF
many TRBD1 TRBJ2-5 TRBV12-3/TRBV12-4 TGTGCCAGCAGTTTTTCGGCAGGGGGACAAGAGACCCAGTACTTC CASSFSAGGQETQYF
- - TRBJ2-3 TRBV10-1 TGCGCCAGCAGAAGAATTGGGGTAGAGGGCACAGATACGCAGTATTTT CASRRIGVEGTDTQYF
few TRBD2 TRBJ2-2 TRBV7-9 TGTGCCAGCAGCTTATCTAGGACTAGCGGGAGAACCGGGGAGCTGTTTTTT CASSLSRTSGRTGELFF
many - TRBJ2-1 TRBV6-5 TGTGCCAGCAGTTACCGTGTTCCTTGGGGAGAGAGGAATGAGCAGTTCTTC CASSYRVPWGERNEQFF
many - TRBJ1-2 TRBV11-2 TGTGCCAGCAGCTCTTCCCAGAGGGACATCTATGGCTACACCTTC CASSSSQRDIYGYTF
- TRBD2 TRBJ2-1 TRBV7-3 TGTGCCAGCAGCCTGACGGGGACTAGCCCTAAGGTTGAGCAGTTCTTC CASSLTGTSPKVEQFF
few - TRBJ2-1 TRBV10-3 TGTGCCATCAGTGAGTTTAGCGACGAGCAGTTCTTC CAISEFSDEQFF
- - TRBJ2-1 TRBV25-1 TGTGCCAGCAGTGAGTCAGATTCCTACAATGAGCAGTTCTTC CASSESDSYNEQFF
few - TRBJ2-5 TRBV5-1 TGCGCCAGCAGCTATAACCCGGGACCAGAAGAGACCCAGTACTTC CASSYNPGPEETQYF
few - TRBJ2-3 TRBV3-1 TGTGCCAGCAGCACCCGGGACGGAGACACAGATACGCAGTATTTT CASSTRDGDTDTQYF
few - TRBJ2-3 TRBV15 TGTGCCACCGGTTGGGCAGGGGGAGGAGATACGCAGTATTTT CATGWAGGGDTQYF
many - TRBJ2-7 TRBV18 TGTGCCAGCTCACCAAGGGACAACTACGAGCAGTACTTC CASSPRDNYEQYF
- - TRBJ2-5 TRBV5-1 TGCGCCAGCAGCTTGGCCGATGGGGATGCGGAGACCCAGTACTTC CASSLADGDAETQYF
many - TRBJ2-2 TRBV10-3 TGTGCCATCAGTGAACTCGAAAACACCGGGGAGCTGTTTTTT CAISELENTGELFF
- - TRBJ2-3 TRBV2 TGTGCCGGTAGATGGGGCGGCTCAGATACGCAGTATTTT CAGRWGGSDTQYF
many TRBD1 TRBJ1-4 TRBV5-1 TGCGCCAGCAGCCCACGGACAGGAGGGGATGAAAAACTGTTTTTT CASSPRTGGDEKLFF
once - TRBJ2-7 TRBV7-9 TGTGCCAGCAGCTCACCCCGAGAAAATCCCTACGAGCAGTACTTC CASSSPRENPYEQYF
many - TRBJ2-3 TRBV7-9 TGTGCCAGCAGCTCGAGCGGCCAAAGCAGTGGAGATACGCAGTATTTT CASSSSGQSSGDTQYF
many - TRBJ2-2 TRBV5-1 TGCGCCAGCAGCTACCAGGACAGGAACACCGGGGAGCTGTTTTTT CASSYQDRNTGELFF
few - TRBJ2-7 TRBV5-1 TGCGCCAGCAGCTTGGATCGGGGTATCCACGAGCAGTACTTC CASSLDRGIHEQYF
- - TRBJ2-1 TRBV7-6 TGTGCCAGCAGCTCCCTGGCTACTAGAGGAACGGGGGATGGGGAGCAGTTCTTC CASSSLATRGTGDGEQFF
few TRBD1 TRBJ2-6 TRBV27 TGTGCCAACAGTGTTATCCCGGTCGGGACAGGGGGCGGAGGTGGGGCCAACGTCCTGACTTTC CANSVIPVGTGGGGGANVLTF
- - TRBJ2-7 TRBV20-1 TGCAGTGCTCTCGACCGGGACTCCGCCTACGAGCAGTACTTC CSALDRDSAYEQYF
few - TRBJ1-1 TRBV10-2 TGCGCCAGCACGTCGGTGGAAAGCTCGAACACTGAAGCTTTCTTT CASTSVESSNTEAFF
many TRBD2 TRBJ2-1 TRBV6-5 TGTGCCAGCAGTTACTCGGGTCTAGCGGGAGGGTCCCACAATGAGCAGTTCTTC CASSYSGLAGGSHNEQFF
many TRBD2 TRBJ2-3 TRBV4-2 TGTGCCAGCAGCCAAGACGCGGGGGGGCGAGATACGCAGTATTTT CASSQDAGGRDTQYF
many - TRBJ2-1 TRBV20-1 TGCAGTGCTAGAGCCTACAATGAGCAGTTCTTC CSARAYNEQFF
- - TRBJ2-1 TRBV5-1 TGCGCCAGCAGCTTGGCTGTTCAGGGTTTCACCTACAATGAGCAGTTCTTC CASSLAVQGFTYNEQFF
- TRBD1 TRBJ1-6 TRBV6-1 TGTGCCAGCAGTCCCCCTGGGACAGGGGGTAGTAGGTCACCCCTCCACTTT CASSPPGTGGSRSPLHF
few TRBD2 TRBJ2-1 TRBV10-3 TGTGCCATCAGTGAGACTAGCGGGAGTGTCAATGAGCAGTTCTTC CAISETSGSVNEQFF
- TRBD2 TRBJ2-3 TRBV29-1 TGCAGCGTTAGGACTAGAATTGAAGATACGCAGTATTTT CSVRTRIEDTQYF
few TRBD1 TRBJ2-7 TRBV20-1 TGCAGTGCTAGATGGGACAGGGGGACCTACGAGCAGTACTTC CSARWDRGTYEQYF
many TRBD2 TRBJ2-5 TRBV12-3/TRBV12-4 TGTGCCAGCAGTGAAGGGAGTAGCGGGGTTCACAAGACCCAGTACTTC CASSEGSSGVHKTQYF